This T cell receptor beta chain was sequenced during a study of human T cells and chemical hapten exposure. The sample's time point: patch test 3, about 24 weeks after DPC sensitization. Treatment here: therapeutic diphenylcyclopropenone sensitization with weekly scalp DPC. In this sample, this clonotype turned up a few times. This CDR3 has 16 residues. Germline V CDR1 and CDR2: SGHTA, FQGNSA. V shed 1 base and J shed 2 bases, with 14 bases lying between them. One entry per CDR3 protein, called by TCRdb with MiXCR from the RACE reads. Among about 200,000 distinct CDR3 sequences listed, around 23% were seen once.

Sequences were derived from whole blood, sampled in connection with sensitization to the hapten diphenylcyclopropenone (DPC). The TCR sequence derives from a woman aged 40 to 55 with alopecia areata. Some clones in this sample may be carry-over from other donors' samples. The chain recombines TRBV7-2 with TRBJ1-2; a possible D gene is TRBD1 (6 bases). CDR3 DNA: TGTGCCAGCAGCTTAGTGGGCAGGGGCCCAAACTATGGCTACACCTTC. Protein product: CASSLVGRGPNYGYTF.